A selection of T cell receptor beta chains follows, all from one sample in a study of post-analysis software for immune sequencing data. Each CDR3 protein is one row after TCRdb ran MiXCR on the PCR reads. The sample has fewer than 850,000 distinct CDR3 sequences; about 32% are singletons. Sequences were obtained from blood. All receptors derive from a girl under 18 with multiple sclerosis. CDR3s include the opening cysteine and the closing phenylalanine or tryptophan. The order of the fields is CDR3 protein, CDR3 DNA, J gene, clone size, V gene, D gene. A D gene is named only where the DNA matches it firmly. Clone size appears in some rows only: once, few, many, or a class for an expanded clone.

CDR3 protein: CSARAPSWDAIQETQYF
CDR3 DNA: TGCAGTGCTAGAGCCCCCTCCTGGGACGCGATCCAAGAGACCCAGTACTTC
J gene: TRBJ2-5
clone size: many
V gene: TRBV20-1
D gene: NA

CDR3 protein: CASSEITDEQYF
CDR3 DNA: TGTGCCAGCAGTGAGATCACGGACGAGCAGTACTTC
J gene: TRBJ2-7
clone size: few
V gene: TRBV6-1
D gene: NA

CDR3 protein: CASSQDPGMQPQHF
CDR3 DNA: TGCGCCAGCAGCCAAGATCCAGGGATGCAGCCCCAGCATTTT
J gene: TRBJ1-5
clone size: NA
V gene: TRBV4-1
D gene: NA

CDR3 protein: CSAAMTVANYGYTF
CDR3 DNA: TGCAGTGCTGCTATGACAGTTGCTAACTATGGCTACACCTTC
J gene: TRBJ1-2
clone size: few
V gene: TRBV20-1
D gene: NA

CDR3 protein: CASGGRTSSYEQYF
CDR3 DNA: TGTGCCAGCGGGGGACGGACGAGCTCCTACGAGCAGTACTTC
J gene: TRBJ2-7
clone size: NA
V gene: TRBV6-6
D gene: NA

CDR3 protein: CASSPPGGAEAFF
CDR3 DNA: TGTGCCAGCAGTCCCCCGGGGGGGGCTGAAGCTTTCTTT
J gene: TRBJ1-1
clone size: NA
V gene: TRBV6-6
D gene: NA

CDR3 protein: CASSEAHQETQYF
CDR3 DNA: TGTGCCAGCAGTGAAGCGCACCAAGAGACCCAGTACTTC
J gene: TRBJ2-5
clone size: few
V gene: TRBV2
D gene: NA

CDR3 protein: CASGGALNTEAFF
CDR3 DNA: TGTGCCAGCGGGGGGGCCCTGAACACTGAAGCTTTCTTT
J gene: TRBJ1-1
clone size: NA
V gene: TRBV10-3
D gene: NA

CDR3 protein: CASRRTSGEYEQYF
CDR3 DNA: TGTGCCAGCAGAAGGACTAGCGGGGAGTACGAGCAGTACTTC
J gene: TRBJ2-7
clone size: few
V gene: TRBV6-4
D gene: TRBD2

CDR3 protein: CSARPGLAGGFQETQYF
CDR3 DNA: TGCAGTGCGCGGCCGGGACTAGCGGGAGGATTCCAAGAGACCCAGTACTTC
J gene: TRBJ2-5
clone size: few
V gene: TRBV20-1
D gene: TRBD2

CDR3 protein: CAISESWKGGRDQPQHF
CDR3 DNA: TGTGCCATCAGTGAGTCGTGGAAGGGAGGGAGGGATCAGCCCCAGCATTTT
J gene: TRBJ1-5
clone size: NA
V gene: TRBV10-3
D gene: NA